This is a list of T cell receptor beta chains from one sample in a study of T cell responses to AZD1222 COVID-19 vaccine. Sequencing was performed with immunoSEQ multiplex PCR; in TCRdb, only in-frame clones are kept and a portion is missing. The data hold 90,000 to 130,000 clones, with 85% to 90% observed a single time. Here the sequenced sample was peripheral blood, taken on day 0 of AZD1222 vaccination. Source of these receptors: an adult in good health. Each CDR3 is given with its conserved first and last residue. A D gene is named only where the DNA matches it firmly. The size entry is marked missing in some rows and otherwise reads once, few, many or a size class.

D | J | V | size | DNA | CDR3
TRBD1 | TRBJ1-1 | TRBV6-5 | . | TGTGCCAGCAGCCCGGACAGGGGGATCGCTGAAGCTTTCTTT | CASSPDRGIAEAFF
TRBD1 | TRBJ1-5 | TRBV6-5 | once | TGTGCCAGCAGTCGGGACAGTAATCAGCCCCAGCATTTT | CASSRDSNQPQHF
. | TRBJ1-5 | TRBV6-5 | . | TGTGCCAGCACCGCGGACTTTAATCAGCCCCAGCATTTT | CASTADFNQPQHF
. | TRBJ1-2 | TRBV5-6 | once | TGTGCCAGCAGCTCAACCCGACAGGCAAACTATGGCTACACCTTC | CASSSTRQANYGYTF
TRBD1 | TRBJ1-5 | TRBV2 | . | TGTGCCAGCAGTGTAGAGGACAGGGCCAATCAGCCCCAGCATTTT | CASSVEDRANQPQHF
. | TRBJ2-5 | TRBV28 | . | TGTGCCTCCGGGGGTGCGGGAGAGACCCAGTACTTC | CASGGAGETQYF
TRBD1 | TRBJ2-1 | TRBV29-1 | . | TGCAGCGCCGGGACAGGTAACAATGAGCAGTTCTTC | CSAGTGNNEQFF
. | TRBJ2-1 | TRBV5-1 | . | TGCGCCAGCAGCTTGGCAGCGGAGGAGCAGTTCTTC | CASSLAAEEQFF
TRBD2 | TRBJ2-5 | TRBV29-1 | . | TGCAGCGTTGGGATCGGGACTAGCGGGGGGGGCGAGACCCAGTACTTC | CSVGIGTSGGGETQYF
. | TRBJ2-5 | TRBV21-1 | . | TGTGCCAGCAGCGGGGATCTAACTCTCGCAGAGACCCAGTACTTC | CASSGDLTLAETQYF
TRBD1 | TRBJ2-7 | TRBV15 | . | TGTGCCTCAGCCGACCGGGACAGGGACTTCTACGAGCAGTACTTC | CASADRDRDFYEQYF
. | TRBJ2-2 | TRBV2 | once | TGTGCCAGCAGAGCTGTTCAAGGGGCCGGGGAGCTGTTTTTT | CASRAVQGAGELFF
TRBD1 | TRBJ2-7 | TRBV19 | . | TGTGCCAGTAGTGGGACAGGGCCCTCCTCCTACGAGCAGTACTTC | CASSGTGPSSYEQYF
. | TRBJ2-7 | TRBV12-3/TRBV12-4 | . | TGTGCCAGCAGCCCACGGGGCAGCTACGAGCAGTACTTC | CASSPRGSYEQYF
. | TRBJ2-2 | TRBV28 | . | TGTGCCAGCAGTTTTCGTGGAGCGAACACCGGGGAGCTGTTTTTT | CASSFRGANTGELFF
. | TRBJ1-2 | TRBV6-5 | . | TGTGCCAGCAGTCTCGACACAAACTATGGCTACACCTTC | CASSLDTNYGYTF
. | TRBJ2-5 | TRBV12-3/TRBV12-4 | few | TGTGCCAGCAGTTTTGACAACCTGGGGACCCAGTACTTC | CASSFDNLGTQYF
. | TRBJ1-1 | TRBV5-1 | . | TGCGCCAGCAGCTTGGGTGATAACACTGAAGCTTTCTTT | CASSLGDNTEAFF
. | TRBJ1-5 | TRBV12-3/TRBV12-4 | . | TGTGCCAGCAGTTTTAGTAGCAATCAGCCCCAGCATTTT | CASSFSSNQPQHF
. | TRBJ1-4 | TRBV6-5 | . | TGTGCCAGCAGTTACTCAAGTAATGAAAAACTGTTTTTT | CASSYSSNEKLFF
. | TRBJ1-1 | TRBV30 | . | TGTGCCTGGAGTGTACGGGATGACACTGAAGCTTTCTTT | CAWSVRDDTEAFF
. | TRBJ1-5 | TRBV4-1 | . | TGCGCCAGCAGCCAAGGGCAGGGACTTTCCAATCAGCCCCAGCATTTT | CASSQGQGLSNQPQHF
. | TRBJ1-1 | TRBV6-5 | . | TGTGCCAGCAGTTACGGCAGGGCACGTGGCACTGAAGCTTTCTTT | CASSYGRARGTEAFF
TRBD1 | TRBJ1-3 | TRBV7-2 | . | TGTGCCAGCAGCTTATGGACAGGGGGCGGTGGAAACACCATATATTTT | CASSLWTGGGGNTIYF
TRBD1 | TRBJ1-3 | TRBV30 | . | TGTGCCTGGAGACGCGGGACAGCTGGAAACACCATATATTTT | CAWRRGTAGNTIYF
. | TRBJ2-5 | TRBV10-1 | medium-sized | TGCGCCAGCAGTGCGACTACCTCAAGGGAGACCCAGTACTTC | CASSATTSRETQYF
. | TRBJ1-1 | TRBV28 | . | TGTGCCAGCAGTTTCAGGGCAGTTGAAGCTTTCTTT | CASSFRAVEAFF
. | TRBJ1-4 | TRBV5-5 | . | TGTGCCAGCAGCTTGAGTCCCCGGACGGTGGGGGAACTGTTTTTT | CASSLSPRTVGELFF
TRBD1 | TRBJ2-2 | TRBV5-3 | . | TGTGCCAGAAGTCTTACCGGGACAGGGGGCGGGAATCGTCCCGGGGAGCTGTTTTTT | CARSLTGTGGGNRPGELFF
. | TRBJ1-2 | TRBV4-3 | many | TGCGCCAGCAGCCAAGACAGAGCTAACTATGGCTACACCTTC | CASSQDRANYGYTF
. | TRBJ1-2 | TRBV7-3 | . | TGTGCCAGCAGCCTACCCAGGGGAGGGGGAGGTGTGCATGGCTACACCTTC | CASSLPRGGGGVHGYTF
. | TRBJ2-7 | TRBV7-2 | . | TGTGCCAGCAGCCGCCTCCTTGACAACGGTTACGAGCAGTACTTC | CASSRLLDNGYEQYF
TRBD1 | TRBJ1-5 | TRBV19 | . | TGTGCCAGTAGTACCCTACAGGGGGGGAATCAGCCCCAGCATTTT | CASSTLQGGNQPQHF
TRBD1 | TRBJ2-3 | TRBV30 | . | TGTGCCTGGAGCCCGGGACAGGGAGACACAGATACGCAGTATTTT | CAWSPGQGDTDTQYF
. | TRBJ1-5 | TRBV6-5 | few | TGTGCCAGCAGCCGCGGACACGATAGCAATCAGCCCCAGCATTTT | CASSRGHDSNQPQHF
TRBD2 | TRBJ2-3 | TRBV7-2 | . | TGTGCCAGCAGCTTACTAGCGGACCCTAGCACAGATACGCAGTATTTT | CASSLLADPSTDTQYF
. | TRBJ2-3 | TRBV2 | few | TGTGCCAGCAGAGATAGCGGTGCTACAGATACGCAGTATTTT | CASRDSGATDTQYF
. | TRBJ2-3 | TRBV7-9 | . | TGTGCCAGCAGCCGTACCGGGCTGAGGGTGGATACGCAGTATTTT | CASSRTGLRVDTQYF
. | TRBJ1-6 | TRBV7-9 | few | TGTGCCAGCAGCGCGAAGGGGGGATTGGGACCCCTCCACTTT | CASSAKGGLGPLHF
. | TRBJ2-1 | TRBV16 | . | TGTGCCAGCAGCCAATTCACACCGAGCTCCTACAATGAGCAGTTCTTC | CASSQFTPSSYNEQFF
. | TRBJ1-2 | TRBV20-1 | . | TGCAGTGCTAGTTCCGGGAAGGGTGGCTACACCTTC | CSASSGKGGYTF
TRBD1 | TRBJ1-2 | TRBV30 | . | TGTGCCTGGATGGACAGGCAAACGGACCTCTATTCCTACACCTTC | CAWMDRQTDLYSYTF
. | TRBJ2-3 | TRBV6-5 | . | TGTGCCAGCAGGTTGACTAGGTCCACAGATACGCAGTATTTT | CASRLTRSTDTQYF
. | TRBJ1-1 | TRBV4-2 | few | TGTGCCAGCAGCCAAGCGATGAACACTGAAGCTTTCTTT | CASSQAMNTEAFF
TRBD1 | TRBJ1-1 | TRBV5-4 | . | TGTGCCAGCTTGGGCGGGGACAGGGTACAAGAAGCTTTCTTT | CASLGGDRVQEAFF
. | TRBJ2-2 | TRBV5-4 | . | TGTGCCAGCAGCTTTTCCAGGAACACCGGGGAGCTGTTTTTT | CASSFSRNTGELFF
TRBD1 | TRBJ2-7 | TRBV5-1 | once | TGCGCCAGCAGCTCCCGGACAGGGGGCGTCGAGCAGTACTTC | CASSSRTGGVEQYF
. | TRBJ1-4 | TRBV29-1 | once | TGCAGCGTCCCGGCTTCTAATGAAAAACTGTTTTTT | CSVPASNEKLFF
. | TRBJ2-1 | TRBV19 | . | TGTGCCAGTAAGGGAAACCGGGACACCACCTACAATGAGCAGTTCTTC | CASKGNRDTTYNEQFF
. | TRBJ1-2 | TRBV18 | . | TGTGCCAGCTCACCTTCTTGGCTCGGCTATGGCTACACCTTC | CASSPSWLGYGYTF
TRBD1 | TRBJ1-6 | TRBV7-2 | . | TGTGCCAGCAGCTTAACCGGGACAGGGGGAGGTTCACCCCTCCACTTT | CASSLTGTGGGSPLHF
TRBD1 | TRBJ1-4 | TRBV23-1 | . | TGCGCCAGCAGTCCGACCACCCTGTTCCGGGGACAGGGCAAAGGAAATGAAAAACTGTTTTTT | CASSPTTLFRGQGKGNEKLFF